The 32 T cell receptor beta chains reported below all come from one sample, sequenced in a study of vaccination and CD4 T cells after COVID-19. Their antigens are not known. Regarding treatment: approximately nine-day PBMC culture with coronavirus spike peptide pools or control peptides (ViraFEST assay). Sequenced with the Oncomine TCR Beta short-read assay was DNA taken from cultured CD4+ T cells. TCRdb analysed the PCR reads with MiXCR anew, one entry per CDR3 protein. The sample lists more than 15,000 distinct CDR3 sequences, 45% to 65% occurring once. Sample: cultured CD4+ T cells from blood, taken after SARS-CoV-2 vaccination. The receptor set was obtained from a human donor with COVID-19.

This chain links TRBV6-5 with TRBJ2-7; D is undetermined. The germline V gene has CDR1 MNHEY and CDR2 SVGAGI. Between the trimmed V and J ends, which lost 2 bases and 6 bases, there was a span of 14 bases. This CDR3 contains 14 residues. The CDR3 is CASSYGRYGIEQYF. In DNA, the CDR3 is TGTGCCAGCAGTTACGGAAGGTACGGAATCGAGCAGTACTTC.

This clonotype turned up a few times. The V gene is TRBV20-1, the J gene TRBJ2-5; D gene uncertain. The CDR3 has 12 amino acids. Germline CDR1 and CDR2: DFQATT and SNEGSKA (reference sequence). V lost 2 bases and J lost 5, with 9 bases in between. The CDR3 region is CSARTGGETQYF. CDR3 nucleotide sequence: TGCAGTGCTAGAACGGGTGGGGAGACCCAGTACTTC.

V gene TRBV6-5 combines with J gene TRBJ1-5; D remains unclear. The CDR3 totals 15 residues. CDR1 is MNHEY, CDR2 SVGAGI, per germline. Trimming removed 0 bases from V and 6 bases from J, with 12 bases in between. The CDR3 nucleotides read TGTGCCAGCAGTTACTCGACTGAGAGGTTTCAGCCCCAGCATTTT. Translation gives CASSYSTERFQPQHF.

This clonotype has a handful of counts. The junction shows a germline mismatch at one end, possibly a read error. This chain links TRBV11-3 with TRBJ2-7; D not certain. Germline assignment: CDR1 SGHNT and CDR2 YENEEA. This CDR3 is built from 13 residues. CDR3 DNA sequence: TGTGCCAGCAGTTTAGACGGCTCCTACGAGCAGTACTTC. Its protein product is CASSLDGSYEQYF. The full variable domain, in which reference TRBV11-3 and TRBJ2-7 provide the parts outside the CDR3, is EAGVVQSPRYKIIEKKQPVAFWCNPISGHNTLYWYLQNLGQGPELLIRYENEEAVDDSQLPKDRFSAERLKGVDSTLKIQPAELGDSAVYLCASSLDGSYEQYFGPGTRLTVT.

This chain joins TRBV7-2 and TRBJ2-2, with 8 bases fitting TRBD1. The trim removed 6 bases at V and 5 bases at J, leaving 2 bases unmatched. Germline V gene lookup returns CDR1 SGHTA and CDR2 FQGNSA. The CDR3 totals 13 residues. The CDR3 sequence is CASSRTGTGELFF. CDR3 nucleotide sequence: TGTGCCAGCAGTCGGACAGGGACCGGGGAGCTGTTTTTT.

This clonotype was observed a few times. The chain carries TRBV7-9 and TRBJ1-5; 8 positions match TRBD1. The CDR3 length is 15 residues. J lost 2 bases, V lost 5 bases, and 5 bases had no gene match. Germline V gives CDR1 SEHNR, CDR2 FQNEAQ (reference sequence). The CDR3 sequence: CASSPQGAGNQPQHF. The CDR3 DNA sequence: TGTGCCAGCAGCCCCCAGGGGGCTGGCAATCAGCCCCAGCATTTT.

The chain is built from TRBV20-1 and TRBJ2-1; D call uncertain. The length of the CDR3 is 15 residues. Per germline, CDR1 DFQATT and CDR2 SNEGSKA (reference sequence). Trimming left V 6 bases short and J 2 bases short, with 17 bases between. The CDR3 region is CSASKPRIAYNEQFF. As DNA, the CDR3 is TGCAGTGCCAGCAAGCCAAGAATAGCCTACAATGAGCAGTTCTTC.

The chain recombines TRBV7-2 with TRBJ2-2, with 7 bases lining up with TRBD1. CDR3 length: 15 amino acids. The trim removed 5 bases at V and 6 bases at J, leaving 9 bases unmatched. Germline V lookup: CDR1 SGHTA, CDR2 FQGNSA. CDR3 coding DNA: TGTGCCAGCAGCCTTAGTACTACAGGGGCCGGGGAGCTGTTTTTT. This gives the protein CASSLSTTGAGELFF.

The gene calls are TRBV10-3 and TRBJ2-5; D ambiguous. The CDR3 spans 14 residues. Trimming left V 4 bases short and J 0 bases short, with 9 bases between. Germline CDR1 is ENHRY and CDR2 is SYGVKD. The CDR3 region has the DNA TGTGCCATCAGTGTAGGAATGTACCAAGAGACCCAGTACTTC. It yields the protein CAISVGMYQETQYF.

The table lists this clonotype with a few counts. The chain carries TRBV27 and TRBJ1-3; possibly TRBD1 for D (6 bases). This CDR3 comprises 14 residues. Germline V gene sequence: CDR1 MNHEY, CDR2 SMNVEV (reference sequence). Trimming took off 3 bases at V and 3 bases at J, with 9 bases between the two ends. The chain's CDR3 is CASSFNRDGNTIYF. In nucleotides, the CDR3 is TGTGCCAGCAGTTTTAACAGGGATGGAAACACCATATATTTT.

This clonotype has just a few counts. This chain uses TRBV7-2 with TRBJ2-5, with 8 nucleotides matching TRBD2. From germline, CDR1 is SGHTA and CDR2 FQGNSA. The ends lost 3 bases at V and 4 bases at J; junction bases unmatched: 7. The CDR3 totals 15 residues. DNA of the CDR3: TGTGCCAGCAGCTTCGAAAGCGGGGGAGGAGAGACCCAGTACTTC. Residues: CASSFESGGGETQYF.

The chain recombines TRBV24-1 with TRBJ1-5, with 9 positions matching TRBD1. The germline V gene encodes CDR1 KGHDR and CDR2 SFDVKD. Trimming cost V 0 bases and J 6 bases; bases outside gene matches: 14. The CDR3 has 19 amino acids. The CDR3 region is CATSDLHSAGTGKFQPQHF. The CDR3 coding sequence is TGTGCCACCAGTGATTTGCACTCTGCCGGGACAGGGAAGTTTCAGCCCCAGCATTTT.

J is TRBJ1-5 and V is TRBV6-2 or TRBV6-3, with 7 nucleotides matching TRBD1. Germline trimming cut 7 bases from V and 7 bases from J; bases unmatched to any gene: 7. Germline loops: CDR1 MNHEY, CDR2 SVGEGT. The CDR3 sequence is 13 residues long. This chain's CDR3 is CASTPGGRQPQHF. In DNA, the CDR3 is TGTGCCAGCACCCCAGGGGGAAGACAGCCCCAGCATTTT.

This clonotype has more than one count but fewer than ten. This chain links TRBV20-1 with TRBJ1-2; maybe TRBD1 (6 bases). Germline values: CDR1 DFQATT, CDR2 SNEGSKA (reference sequence). Trimming removed 0 bases at V and 4 bases at J, with 24 bases between. The length of the CDR3 is 18 residues. The CDR3 coding sequence is TGCAGTGCTAGAGATTCGATCGCCTGGACAGAAACCTCCTATGGCTACACCTTC. Translating gives CSARDSIAWTETSYGYTF.

The chain has TRBV6-2 or TRBV6-3 and TRBJ1-5, with a possible D match to TRBD1 (5 bases). This CDR3 has 16 residues. Germline V CDR1 and CDR2: MNHEY, SVGEGT. V dropped 7 bases and J dropped 5 bases, with 21 bases sitting between them. The CDR3 sequence: CASTNRLGVRYQPQHF. CDR3 bases: TGTGCCAGCACAAACCGTCTGGGGGTAAGGTATCAGCCCCAGCATTTT.

J is TRBJ2-3 and V is TRBV10-1, with 10 bases aligning to TRBD2. Germline V gives CDR1 WNHNN, CDR2 SYGVQD (reference sequence). This CDR3 is built from 12 residues. V trimming: 8 bases; J trimming: 4 bases; junction bases outside the gene matches: 0. CDR3 bases: TGCGCCAGCGGACTAGCGGCAGATACGCAGTATTTT. Protein product: CASGLAADTQYF.

The chain couples TRBV20-1 to TRBJ2-3; D unresolved. V lost 2 bases and J lost 2, with 5 bases in between. This CDR3 contains 12 residues. Germline values: CDR1 DFQATT, CDR2 SNEGSKA (reference sequence). DNA for the CDR3: TGCAGTGCTAGACTCCACACAGATACGCAGTATTTT. Its protein is CSARLHTDTQYF.

The sample holds a few counts of this clonotype. The chain couples TRBV6-1 to TRBJ2-3; no firm D call. V was shortened by 7 bases and J by 4 bases, with 9 bases between the two germline ends. Germline lookup yields CDR1 MNHNS and CDR2 SASEGT. This CDR3 contains 12 residues. CDR3 in DNA: TGTGCCAGCAATGGGCCCCCAGATACGCAGTATTTT. It translates to CASNGPPDTQYF.

This chain joins TRBV7-8 and TRBJ2-3; 10 bases are a match to TRBD1. V was pared by 4 bases and J by 10 bases, with 5 bases of the junction left unmatched. Germline CDR1 and CDR2: SGHVS and FQNEAQ. This CDR3 comprises 13 residues. CDR3 protein: CASSSRGTGAQYF. In DNA, the CDR3 is TGTGCCAGCAGCTCCCGAGGGACAGGGGCGCAGTATTTT.

This clonotype was found a few times. This chain links TRBV20-1 with TRBJ1-2; the D is unclear. V was clipped by 1 base and J by 1 base, with 7 bases between them. CDR1 DFQATT and CDR2 SNEGSKA come from the germline V gene (reference sequence). The CDR3 totals 13 residues. The chain's CDR3 is CSARANSNYGYTF. The CDR3 nucleotides read TGCAGTGCTAGAGCGAACAGTAACTATGGCTACACCTTC.

This clonotype was detected only a few times. The chain has TRBV6-1 and TRBJ1-5, with 8 bases that match TRBD1. The CDR3 runs 15 residues. The germline V gene encodes CDR1 MNHNS and CDR2 SASEGT. V lost 7 bases, J lost 3 bases, and 8 bases stayed unmatched. The CDR3: CASKSDRGFNQPQHF. The CDR3 region has the DNA TGTGCCAGCAAGTCCGACAGGGGCTTCAATCAGCCCCAGCATTTT.

The chain uses TRBV5-1 and TRBJ1-1, with 8 positions matching TRBD1. After removal of 7 bases from V and 1 base from J, the junction contained 6 bases not matched to a gene. Germline V gene sequence: CDR1 SGHRS, CDR2 YFSETQ. This CDR3 contains 14 residues. CDR3 region: CASGTGPGNTEAFF. In DNA form, the CDR3 reads TGCGCCAGCGGGACAGGACCGGGGAACACTGAAGCTTTCTTT.

The J gene is TRBJ2-3, the V gene TRBV27; 12 positions match TRBD2. Germline CDR1 MNHEY, CDR2 SMNVEV (reference sequence). This CDR3 region has 16 residues. Trimming took 3 bases from V and 0 from J; bases not matched to a gene: 1. The CDR3 is CASSLTSGGSTDTQYF. The CDR3 DNA is TGTGCCAGCAGTTTGACTAGCGGGGGTAGCACAGATACGCAGTATTTT.

The chain couples TRBV2 to TRBJ1-1; D is possibly TRBD1 (6 bases). The CDR3 length is 14 residues. Germline CDR1 SNHLY, CDR2 FYNNEI. The V end lost 5 bases, the J end lost 5 bases, and 15 bases lay between the germline ends. The CDR3 DNA reads TGTGCCAGCAGTCCTACAGGGAGGAGGACTGAAGCTTTCTTT. The encoded protein is CASSPTGRRTEAFF.

V usage is TRBV7-9 and J usage is TRBJ2-7, with 7 bases identical to TRBD1. The CDR3 is 14 residues long. Germline-derived CDR1 and CDR2 are SEHNR and FQNEAQ (reference sequence). V dropped 5 bases and J dropped 3; count of bases not matched to a gene: 7. As DNA, the CDR3 is TGTGCCAGCAGCCCGACAGGGAGATACTACGAGCAGTACTTC. It translates to CASSPTGRYYEQYF.

The chain combines TRBV7-9 with TRBJ1-2; 8 positions match TRBD1. The CDR3 has 17 amino acids. V shed 4 bases, J shed 2 bases, and the junction held 12 bases outside the gene matches. Germline V lookup: CDR1 SEHNR, CDR2 FQNEAQ (reference sequence). CDR3 in amino acids: CASSSTGGHPFNYGYTF. The CDR3 coding sequence is TGTGCCAGCAGCTCTACAGGGGGACACCCTTTCAACTATGGCTACACCTTC.

Only a few counts were recorded for this clonotype. V gene TRBV20-1 combines with J gene TRBJ1-5; a possible D gene is TRBD1 (5 bases). V lost 6 bases and J lost 0, with 12 bases in between. The V gene's germline CDR1 is DFQATT and CDR2 SNEGSKA (reference sequence). The CDR3 runs to 14 residues. CDR3 sequence reads: CSAGGGDSNQPQHF. The CDR3 coding sequence is TGCAGTGCCGGGGGAGGGGATAGCAATCAGCCCCAGCATTTT.

The rearrangement links TRBV2 to TRBJ2-3, with D possibly TRBD1 on 5 matching bases. The CDR3 covers 13 residues. V gave up 0 bases and J gave up 4 bases, with 5 bases separating them. Germline values: CDR1 SNHLY, CDR2 FYNNEI. CDR3 nucleotide sequence: TGTGCCAGCAGTGAAGCAGGGGCAGATACGCAGTATTTT. It translates to CASSEAGADTQYF.

This clonotype was observed a few times. This chain joins TRBV6-1 and TRBJ2-3; the match to TRBD2 covers 12 bases. V lost 3 bases, J lost 7 bases, and 2 bases stayed unmatched. The germline V gene encodes CDR1 MNHNS and CDR2 SASEGT. The length of the CDR3 is 14 residues. The CDR3 DNA follows: TGTGCCAGCAGTGAGACTAGCGGGGGCAATACGCAGTATTTT. Amino acid sequence: CASSETSGGNTQYF.

The genes are TRBV6-2 or TRBV6-3 and TRBJ2-3, with 10 bases matching TRBD2. This CDR3 contains 16 residues. The V gene's germline CDR1 is MNHEY and CDR2 SVGEGT. V lost 4 bases, J lost 7 bases, and 11 bases stayed unmatched. CDR3 residues: CASSSPSGGALNTQYF. CDR3 bases: TGTGCCAGCAGTTCCCCAAGCGGGGGGGCCCTGAATACGCAGTATTTT.

This clonotype was observed a handful of times. The chain links TRBV20-1 to TRBJ2-1; a weak D match, TRBD2 (5 bases). Trimming stripped 4 bases from V and 5 bases from J, with 6 bases between. From germline, CDR1 is DFQATT and CDR2 SNEGSKA (reference sequence). This CDR3 comprises 11 residues. The CDR3 DNA is TGCAGTGCTACGAGGGACAATGAGCAGTTCTTC. Translating it yields CSATRDNEQFF.

This chain uses TRBV27 with TRBJ2-2; 7 bases line up with TRBD1. CDR1 is MNHEY, CDR2 SMNVEV, per germline (reference sequence). This CDR3 region has 16 residues. Trimming took 3 bases from V and 4 from J; bases not matched to a gene: 8. The CDR3 region has the DNA TGTGCCAGCAGTTTGAACACAGGGGCCGGCACCGGGGAGCTGTTTTTT. It is translated as CASSLNTGAGTGELFF.